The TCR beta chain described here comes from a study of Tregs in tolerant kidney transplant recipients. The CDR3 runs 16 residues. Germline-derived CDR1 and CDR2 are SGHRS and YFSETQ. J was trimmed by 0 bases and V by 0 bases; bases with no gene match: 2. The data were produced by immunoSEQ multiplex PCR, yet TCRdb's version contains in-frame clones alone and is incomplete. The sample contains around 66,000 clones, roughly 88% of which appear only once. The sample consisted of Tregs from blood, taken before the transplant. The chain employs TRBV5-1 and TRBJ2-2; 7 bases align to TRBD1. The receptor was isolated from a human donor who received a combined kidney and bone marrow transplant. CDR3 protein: CASSLAGTANTGELFF. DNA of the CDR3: TGCGCCAGCAGCTTGGCTGGGACAGCGAACACCGGGGAGCTGTTTTTT.